What follows is one TCR beta chain and its context. Measured with immunoSEQ multiplex PCR; TCRdb has only the in-frame clones, and not every one. The sample has a few hundred thousand clones; around 87% are singletons. The data were obtained in a study of blood T cell repertoires in COVID-19. The wider study: Samples representing acute and convalescent COVID-19 were sourced from the United States, Italy and Spain. Nucleic acid was either cDNA or gDNA, and it came from T cells, B-cell-depleted T cells, or PBMCs.

Everyone who took part was roughly 18 to 89 years old, and they came from about two dozen US areas. Participants had their cohort set by participant-reported clinical history. V lost 4 bases, J lost 6 bases, and 12 bases stayed unmatched. CDR1 is ENHRY and CDR2 is SYGVKD in the germline V gene. This CDR3 is built from 16 residues. The V and J genes are TRBV10-3 and TRBJ1-2; TRBD1 agrees at 9 bases. The sequencing input was PBMCs or T cells enriched from blood (not recorded which). The receptor was isolated from a woman aged 45-60 years who had recovered from COVID-19. Here the CDR3 DNA reads TGTGCCATCAGTGTGAGGACGGGACAGGGAAACAATGGCTACACCTTC. Amino acids: CAISVRTGQGNNGYTF.